The 9 T cell receptor beta chains listed next were all sequenced from one sample in a study of blood T cells in healthy people across ages. Next came a second PCR, run for about 7 to 12 cycles, which used a sample-barcoded 5' primer along with a J-beta primer mix. TCRdb itself ran the 5' RACE reads through MiXCR, one entry per CDR3 protein. The sample lists under 850,000 distinct CDR3 sequences, about 37% occurring once. Sequenced sample: blood. Every receptor here comes from a young man in good health.

The V call is TRBV25-1, the J call TRBJ2-1; D may be TRBD1 (6 bases). The V and J ends lost 4 bases and 7 bases respectively, with 11 bases between them. The CDR3 runs 13 residues. From germline, CDR1 is MGHDK and CDR2 SYGVNS. In nucleotides, the CDR3 is TGTGCCAGCAGTGGACAGGTCGAGAATGAGCAGTTCTTC. Translated, it gives CASSGQVENEQFF. The full variable domain, in which reference TRBV25-1 and TRBJ2-1 provide the parts outside the CDR3, is EADIYQTPRYLVIGTGKKITLECSQTMGHDKMYWYQQDPGMELHLIHYSYGVNSTEKGDLSSESTVSRIRTEHFPLTLESARPSHTSQYLCASSGQVENEQFFGPGTRLTVL.

V usage is TRBV20-1 and J usage is TRBJ2-1; TRBD2 aligns across 9 bases. Germline V gene sequence: CDR1 DFQATT, CDR2 SNEGSKA (reference sequence). V lost 7 bases, J lost 2 bases, and 6 bases stayed unmatched. This CDR3 contains 14 residues. The DNA of the CDR3 is TGCAGTGGGAAGGCGGGGGGGCCCTACAATGAGCAGTTCTTC. It codes for CSGKAGGPYNEQFF.

A remark on this clonotype: This may be a read error: a much more frequent sequence differs by one nucleotide. Likely a read error: the CDR3 ends without its conserved phenylalanine or tryptophan. The chain combines TRBV12-3 or TRBV12-4 with TRBJ2-1, with TRBD2 identical over 8 bases. V was pared by 2 bases and J by 4 bases, with 4 bases of the junction left unmatched. The length of the CDR3 is 15 residues. The CDR3 is CASSLQAGGYNEQFS. CDR3 nucleotide sequence: TGTGCCAGCAGTTTACAGGCGGGGGGTTACAATGAGCAGTTCTCC.

This clonotype occurred many times. The V call is TRBV7-2, the J call TRBJ2-5; the match to TRBD1 covers 7 bases. J lost 11 bases, V lost 1 base, and 16 bases had no gene match. Germline V CDR1 and CDR2: SGHTA, FQGNSA. The CDR3 covers 16 residues. The CDR3 region is CASSLGGGRGVNEQYF. The CDR3 DNA reads TGTGCCAGCAGCTTAGGAGGGGGCCGTGGGGTGAATGAGCAGTACTTC.

As concerns this clonotype: The junction departs from the called germline gene at one end, perhaps through a read error. The chain carries TRBV9 and TRBJ2-5, with TRBD2 matching 10 bases. The CDR3 runs 16 residues. Germline V gene data show CDR1 as SGDLS and CDR2 as YYNGEE. In DNA, the CDR3 is TGTACCAGCAGCGTAGATAGCGGGGGGTTCCAAGAGACCCAGTACTTC. Translated: CTSSVDSGGFQETQYF.

In DNA form, the CDR3 reads TGTGCCAGCAGTTACGCTAGCGGGGGGCCCACAGATACGCAGTATTTT. Protein product: CASSYASGGPTDTQYF. The chain employs TRBV6-2 or TRBV6-3 and TRBJ2-3; 11 bases line up with TRBD2. V shed 2 bases, J shed 2 bases, and the junction held 3 bases outside the gene matches. This CDR3 region has 16 residues. The germline gives CDR1 MNHEY, CDR2 SVGEGT.

This chain joins TRBV5-6 and TRBJ2-3; 10 bases align to TRBD1. The germline V gene has CDR1 SGHDT and CDR2 YYEEEE. The CDR3 covers 15 residues. J lost 3 bases, V lost 6 bases, and 7 bases had no gene match. Here the CDR3 DNA reads TGTGCCAGCAATCCGACAGGGGGCGCGACAGATACGCAGTATTTT. The encoded protein is CASNPTGGATDTQYF.

This sequence joins TRBV10-3 and TRBJ2-3; perhaps TRBD2 as D (6 bases). The CDR3 contains 15 residues. Germline CDR1 ENHRY, CDR2 SYGVKD. Trimming pared 3 bases from V and 0 bases from J, leaving 10 bases between. The CDR3 region is CAISEMGGSTDTQYF. The CDR3 DNA follows: TGTGCCATCAGTGAAATGGGAGGTAGCACAGATACGCAGTATTTT.

This clonotype has more than one count but fewer than ten. The chain has TRBV20-1 and TRBJ1-6; no definite D call. The germline V gene has CDR1 DFQATT and CDR2 SNEGSKA (reference sequence). This CDR3 has 17 amino acids. V was cut by 0 bases and J by 0 bases, with 12 bases left in between. DNA of the CDR3: TGCAGTGCTAGAGAGGCCCGACGGCGCTCCTATAATTCACCCCTCCACTTT. It specifies CSAREARRRSYNSPLHF.